This TCR beta chain was sequenced during a study of T cell repertoires in cytomegalovirus infection. Trimming stripped 4 bases from V and 0 bases from J, with 16 bases between. The germline V gene has CDR1 MNHEY and CDR2 SVGEGT. This CDR3 comprises 16 residues. In TCRdb, the reads were re-called with MiXCR into one record per CDR3 protein. This sample has about 230,000 distinct CDR3 sequences, with approximately 6.7% found just once. The source is a human donor in good health (CMV status not recorded). Some clones in this sample may be carry-over from other donors' samples. The chain couples TRBV6-2 or TRBV6-3 to TRBJ2-7; D is unresolved. The sequenced sample was PBMCs. The CDR3: CASSSPRQRVSYEQYF. CDR3 sequence (DNA): TGTGCCAGCAGTTCTCCGAGACAACGCGTCTCCTACGAGCAGTACTTC.